Below, one TCR beta chain is given with its context. TCRdb reanalyzed the 5' RACE reads and collapses them to one entry per CDR3 protein, without DNA. With 350,000 to 450,000 distinct CDR3 sequences in the sample, the ten largest clones hold around 5.2%. The CDR3 has 17 amino acids. The data are from a study of T cells expressing NK-cell markers. The chain combines TRBV21-1 with TRBJ1-6; TCRdb calls TRBD1, which cannot be checked without DNA. TRBV21-1 is recorded as a pseudogene. This sequence originates from a man aged 18-69 years in good health. Sequencing input: blood T cells: a sorted CD56 or NKG2C T cell subset, CD4+ or CD8+ T cells, or bulk PBMC T cells (not recorded which). CDR3 region: CASSKEGIRGHNSPLHF.